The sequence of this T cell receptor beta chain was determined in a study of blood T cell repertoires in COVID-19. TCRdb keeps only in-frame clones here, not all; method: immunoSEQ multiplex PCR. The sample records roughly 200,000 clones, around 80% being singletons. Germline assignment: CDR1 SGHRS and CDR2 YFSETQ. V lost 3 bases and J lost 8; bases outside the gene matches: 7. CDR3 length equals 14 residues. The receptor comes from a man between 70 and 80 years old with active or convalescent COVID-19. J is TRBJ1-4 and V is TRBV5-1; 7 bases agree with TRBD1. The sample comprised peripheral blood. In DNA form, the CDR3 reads TGCGCCAGCAGCTACGGGACAGAGGGAGAAAAACTGTTTTTT. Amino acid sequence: CASSYGTEGEKLFF.